The 5 T cell receptor beta chains given below trace back to one sample, sequenced in a study of blood T cell repertoires in COVID-19. Repertoires were generated with immunoSEQ multiplex PCR, while TCRdb's copy carries only in-frame clones and drops some. The sample lists 150,000 to 200,000 clones, 80% to 90% seen once, with roughly 8.2% in the top ten. Sequenced input: peripheral blood. The origin of the receptors is a man aged 60 to 75 with acute or convalescent COVID-19.

The J gene is TRBJ2-2, the V gene TRBV11-2; no firm D call. Per germline, CDR1 SGHAT and CDR2 FQNNGV. The V end lost 4 bases, the J end lost 1 base, and 4 bases lay between the germline ends. The CDR3 runs 13 residues. The CDR3 bases are TGTGCCAGCAGCTATCGGAACACCGGGGAGCTGTTTTTT. Translated, it gives CASSYRNTGELFF.

The V and J genes are TRBV5-1 and TRBJ2-1, with 9 positions matching TRBD2. The germline V gene encodes CDR1 SGHRS and CDR2 YFSETQ. The CDR3 contains 15 residues. Trimming took 6 bases from V and 3 from J; bases not matched to a gene: 7. CDR3 in amino acids: CASTQRTSDYNEQFF. CDR3 DNA sequence: TGCGCCAGCACACAACGGACTAGCGACTACAATGAGCAGTTCTTC.

The rearrangement links TRBV5-1 to TRBJ2-7, with TRBD2 matching over 8 bases. With 4 bases clipped from V and 3 bases from J, the junction kept 6 bases outside the gene matches. Germline values: CDR1 SGHRS, CDR2 YFSETQ. The CDR3 is 14 amino acids. The CDR3 DNA reads as TGCGCCAGCAGCCCGAGCGGGAGTGGCTACGAGCAGTACTTC. It is translated as CASSPSGSGYEQYF. Full variable domain (missing parts from reference TRBV5-1 and TRBJ2-7): KAGVTQTPRYLIKTRGQQVTLSCSPISGHRSVSWYQQTPGQGLQFLFEYFSETQRNKGNFPGRFSGRQFSNSRSEMNVSTLELGDSALYLCASSPSGSGYEQYFGPGTRLTVT.

This chain links TRBV5-1 with TRBJ1-1; 7 bases map to TRBD1. The CDR3 is 15 residues long. V trimming: 4 bases; J trimming: 3 bases; junction bases outside the gene matches: 9. From germline, CDR1 is SGHRS and CDR2 YFSETQ. The CDR3 here is CASSKRGGADTEAFF. For the CDR3, the DNA is TGCGCCAGCAGCAAACGAGGGGGCGCAGACACTGAAGCTTTCTTT.

The chain joins TRBV19 to TRBJ2-3, with D perhaps TRBD2 (5 bases). Germline CDR1 LNHDA, CDR2 SQIVND (reference sequence). Trimming left V 3 bases short and J 2 bases short, with 9 bases between. CDR3 length: 14 amino acids. DNA for the CDR3: TGTGCCAGTAGTATGTCGGGGATCACAGATACGCAGTATTTT. Its translation: CASSMSGITDTQYF.